The 23 T cell receptor beta chains listed next were all sequenced from one sample in a study of blood T cell repertoires in COVID-19. The repertoire was sequenced with immunoSEQ multiplex PCR; TCRdb's copy has only in-frame clones and lacks some. This repertoire shows about 670,000 clones, 85% to 90% found once; its top ten account for around 0.3%. The sequencing input was peripheral blood. Source of these receptors: a woman aged 18-29 years with acute or convalescent COVID-19.

The rearrangement joins TRBV18 to TRBJ1-3; the match to TRBD1 covers 7 bases. CDR1 is KGHSH, CDR2 LQKENI, per germline. The CDR3 sequence is 16 residues long. V lost 3 bases, J lost 0 bases, and 5 bases stayed unmatched. CDR3 sequence reads: CASSPTGATSGNTIYF. DNA of the CDR3: TGTGCCAGCTCACCTACAGGGGCCACCTCTGGAAACACCATATATTTT.

The chain links TRBV19 to TRBJ1-2, with D hard to call. V lost 4 bases and J lost 3, with 12 bases in between. Germline-derived CDR1 and CDR2 are LNHDA and SQIVND (reference sequence). CDR3 length: 14 residues. The DNA of the CDR3 is TGTGCCAGTAGTACCCTGATCGGGGACTATGGCTACACCTTC. As protein: CASSTLIGDYGYTF.

The CDR3 loop is CASSQVNGAPGENTEAFF. The CDR3 nucleotides read TGTGCCAGCAGCCAAGTAAACGGAGCCCCAGGGGAGAACACTGAAGCTTTCTTT. The chain has TRBV4-2 and TRBJ1-1; maybe TRBD1 (6 bases). Germline-derived CDR1 and CDR2 are LGHNA and YNFKEQ. There are 18 residues in the CDR3. The ends were cut back, 1 base at V and 1 base at J, with 19 bases in the middle.

V gene TRBV19 combines with J gene TRBJ2-5; the match to TRBD1 covers 9 bases. Per the germline V gene, CDR1 is LNHDA and CDR2 is SQIVND (reference sequence). The V segment lost 8 bases and the J segment 5 bases; nucleotides outside the gene matches: 6. The length of the CDR3 is 13 residues. This chain's CDR3 is CASGTGTGETQYF. CDR3 in DNA: TGTGCCAGTGGGACAGGGACAGGGGAGACCCAGTACTTC.

This clone has more than one count but fewer than ten. The chain uses TRBV12-3 or TRBV12-4 and TRBJ1-2; tentative D call: TRBD1 (5 bases). V shed 3 bases and J shed 8 bases, with 13 bases lying between them. This CDR3 region has 13 residues. Here the CDR3 reads CASSFSGLVGYTF. For the CDR3, the DNA is TGTGCCAGCAGTTTTTCAGGGTTAGTCGGCTACACCTTC.

The rearrangement joins TRBV12-3 or TRBV12-4 to TRBJ2-1, with 7 bases that match TRBD1. The junction had 6 bases not matched to a gene; V was cut back by 6 bases and J by 7 bases. The CDR3 extends over 13 amino acids. CDR3 bases: TGTGCCAGCAGCCCGACAGGGTGGAATGAGCAGTTCTTC. Translation: CASSPTGWNEQFF.

This clone was observed once. This chain connects TRBV9 to TRBJ1-1, with a tentative D call TRBD1 (6 bases). V was cut by 5 bases and J by 6 bases, with 17 bases left in between. The germline gives CDR1 SGDLS, CDR2 YYNGEE. The CDR3 is made up of 14 amino acids. CDR3 sequence (DNA): TGTGCCAGCAGTCTACTACCGGGACACCCTGAAGCTTTCTTT. Translated: CASSLLPGHPEAFF.

V is TRBV7-2 and J is TRBJ2-7; 10 positions agree with TRBD1. CDR3 length: 14 amino acids. Losses at the gene ends were 3 bases for V and 2 bases for J; bases not matched to a gene: 1. CDR1 is SGHTA and CDR2 is FQGNSA in the germline V gene. CDR3 in DNA: TGTGCCAGCAGCTTTGGGACAGGGGCCTACGAGCAGTACTTC. It specifies CASSFGTGAYEQYF. The full variable domain, rest sourced from reference TRBV7-2 and TRBJ2-7, is GAGVSQSPSNKVTEKGKDVELRCDPISGHTALYWYRQSLGQGLEFLIYFQGNSAPDKSGLPSDRFSAERTGGSVSTLTIQRTQQEDSAVYLCASSFGTGAYEQYFGPGTRLTVT.

The chain joins TRBV4-3 to TRBJ2-7; D is perhaps TRBD2 (6 bases). Germline V CDR1 and CDR2: LGHNA, YSLEER. There are 14 residues in the CDR3. V gave up 2 bases and J gave up 3 bases, with 11 bases separating them. The CDR3 protein is CASSQSGEDYEQYF. CDR3 nucleotide sequence: TGCGCCAGCAGCCAATCCGGGGAGGACTACGAGCAGTACTTC.

The chain joins TRBV27 to TRBJ1-5; perhaps TRBD1 as D (5 bases). The CDR3 is made up of 14 amino acids. CDR1 and CDR2 (germline): MNHEY, SMNVEV (reference sequence). With 9 bases removed from V and 6 bases from J, the gap between germline ends came to 18 bases. CDR3 loop: CASRRGGGGQPQHF. The CDR3, as DNA: TGTGCCAGTCGCCGGGGCGGGGGAGGTCAGCCCCAGCATTTT.

The V gene is TRBV7-2, the J gene TRBJ2-2; a possible D gene is TRBD2 (5 bases). In germline, CDR1 is SGHTA, CDR2 FQGNSA. CDR3 length: 15 residues. V was shortened by 4 bases and J by 6 bases, with 15 bases between the two germline ends. CDR3 amino acids: CASSSPSLVPGELFF. DNA for the CDR3: TGTGCCAGCAGCTCCCCTAGCCTAGTCCCCGGGGAGCTGTTTTTT.

About this clone: Different DNA sequences within this sample yield the same CDR3. The chain carries TRBV27 and TRBJ1-2, with D hard to call. This CDR3 comprises 13 residues. Trimming shortened V by 2 bases and J by 4 bases, and 8 bases separated the two germline ends. Germline assignment: CDR1 MNHEY and CDR2 SMNVEV (reference sequence). The CDR3 spells CASSLNSLYGYTF. The DNA of the CDR3 is TGTGCCAGCAGTTTAAACAGCCTCTATGGCTACACCTTC.

This clone has only a few counts. The gene calls are TRBV3-1 (or the pseudogene TRBV3-2) and TRBJ2-3; D possibly corresponds to TRBD2 (6 bases). The CDR3 length is 17 residues. The germline V gene has CDR1 LGHDT and CDR2 YNNKEL (reference sequence). Trimming took 0 bases from V and 4 from J, leaving 17 bases between them. The CDR3 DNA reads as TGTGCCAGCAGCCAAGACCGACTAGTGGGCCCCGCAGATACGCAGTATTTT. As protein: CASSQDRLVGPADTQYF.

The V call is TRBV19, the J call TRBJ2-6; D is perhaps TRBD2 (5 bases). V dropped 3 bases and J dropped 2 bases, with 8 bases sitting between them. This CDR3 is built from 15 residues. Germline assignment: CDR1 LNHDA and CDR2 SQIVND (reference sequence). CDR3 protein: CASSIFGTGANVLTF. In DNA form, the CDR3 reads TGTGCCAGTAGTATCTTCGGGACTGGGGCCAACGTCCTGACTTTC.

The chain employs TRBV6-4 and TRBJ1-2; D is perhaps TRBD1 (5 bases). Germline V gives CDR1 MRHNA, CDR2 SNTAGT. V shed 2 bases and J shed 1 base, with 14 bases lying between them. The CDR3 is made up of 16 amino acids. The chain's CDR3 is CASSDRGHRHNYGYTF. CDR3 sequence (DNA): TGTGCCAGCAGTGACAGGGGCCATAGACATAACTATGGCTACACCTTC.

The rearrangement uses TRBV5-1 and TRBJ1-2; D perhaps matches TRBD1 (5 bases). The germline gives CDR1 SGHRS, CDR2 YFSETQ. V was trimmed by 6 bases and J by 6 bases, leaving 12 bases between them. The CDR3 has 12 amino acids. In DNA form, the CDR3 reads TGCGCCAGCACCGCCCCAGGGAATGGCTACACCTTC. Encoded protein: CASTAPGNGYTF.

The J gene is TRBJ2-3, the V gene TRBV3-1 (or the pseudogene TRBV3-2), with a weak D call TRBD2 (5 bases). This CDR3 is 16 amino acids long. The germline gives CDR1 LGHDT, CDR2 YNNKEL (reference sequence). Trimming shortened V by 0 bases and J by 2 bases, and 12 bases separated the two germline ends. CDR3 sequence (DNA): TGTGCCAGCAGCCAAGATTCCAGCGGCGTCACAGATACGCAGTATTTT. Translated: CASSQDSSGVTDTQYF.

The rearrangement links TRBV6-5 to TRBJ1-5, with D possibly being TRBD1 (6 bases). Per germline, CDR1 MNHEY and CDR2 SVGAGI. This CDR3 comprises 14 residues. Trimming cost V 2 bases and J 6 bases, with 11 bases left between them. CDR3 DNA: TGTGCCAGCAGTTACACCAGGGGCAGTCAGCCCCAGCATTTT. Translation gives CASSYTRGSQPQHF.

A remark on this clone: One end of the junction is discordant with germline, which a read error may explain. This chain's CDR3 is CASSRTTAQYSNRPQHF. The CDR3 bases are TGTGCCAGCAGTCGCACGACAGCCCAATATAGCAATCGGCCCCAGCATTTT. The chain carries TRBV6-2 or TRBV6-3 and TRBJ1-5, with D possibly TRBD1 on 5 matching bases. Germline V lookup: CDR1 MNHEY, CDR2 SVGEGT. The CDR3 is 17 residues long.

CDR3 residues: CASSKGDGAFF. CDR3 in DNA: TGTGCCAGTAGTAAGGGGGATGGAGCTTTCTTT. This chain joins TRBV19 and TRBJ1-1, with a possible D match to TRBD1 (6 bases). V was pared by 4 bases and J by 10 bases, with 10 bases between. This CDR3 has 11 residues. Per germline, CDR1 LNHDA and CDR2 SQIVND (reference sequence).

This clone was found once. In DNA form, the CDR3 reads TGTGCCAGCAGAAGGCGGGGGTTAACCCAGCACACAGATACGCAGTATTTT. Its translation is CASRRRGLTQHTDTQYF. The chain uses TRBV27 and TRBJ2-3; 7 bases agree with TRBD2. In germline, CDR1 is MNHEY, CDR2 SMNVEV (reference sequence). V lost 6 bases and J lost 2; bases outside the gene matches: 14. The CDR3 totals 17 residues.

The chain carries TRBV5-4 and TRBJ1-6; 8 bases agree with TRBD1. Trimming at V came to 5 bases and at J to 10 bases, leaving 8 bases not matched to a gene. This CDR3 is 14 amino acids long. Germline assignment: CDR1 SGHNT and CDR2 YYREEE (reference sequence). In DNA, the CDR3 is TGTGCCAGCAGGGCCGACAGGGGCTGGTCACCCCTCCACTTT. This translates into CASRADRGWSPLHF.

The J gene is TRBJ1-4, the V gene TRBV25-1; 7 bases match TRBD1. V shed 4 bases, J shed 8 bases, and the junction held 1 base outside the gene matches. Germline values: CDR1 MGHDK, CDR2 SYGVNS. The CDR3 loop spans 12 amino acids. CDR3 sequence (DNA): TGTGCCAGCAGTGCAGGGGGGGAAAAACTGTTTTTT. It is translated as CASSAGGEKLFF.